This T cell receptor (beta chain) was captured by sequencing in a study of blood T cell repertoires in COVID-19. Study-wide context: PBMCs, B-cell-depleted T cells, or T cells were the source of the cDNA or gDNA that made up the material.

The germline CDR1 and CDR2 sequences are WSHSY and SAAADI. V lost 5 bases and J lost 1; bases outside the gene matches: 3. This CDR3 is built from 15 residues. All enrollees were roughly 18 to 100 years old and from around 25 US areas. This table comes from immunoSEQ multiplex PCR, and its TCRdb copy is limited to in-frame clones, with some not included. The table shows fewer than 200,000 clones, with about 86% occurring only once. The clonotype was recovered from a woman in her thirties or forties in a cohort exposed to, infected with or recovered from COVID-19 (not recorded which). What was sequenced was PBMCs or T cells enriched from blood (not recorded which). The V call is TRBV10-2, the J call TRBJ1-3, with 9 bases fitting TRBD1. CDR3 sequence: CASSPGQGSGNTIYF. The DNA of the CDR3 is TGCGCCAGCAGTCCGGGACAGGGATCTGGAAACACCATATATTTT.